This T cell receptor (beta chain) appears in the sequencing data of a study of metastatic and nonmetastatic thyroid tumors. As for the study in general: Comparative analysis of repertoires was undertaken across blood and tumor or nodule tissue obtained from malignant and benign thyroid patients.

Germline CDR1 reads PRHDT; CDR2 reads FYEKMQ (reference sequence). The V end was cut by 0 bases, the J end by 9 bases, with 9 bases between. The CDR3 runs to 13 residues. Thyroid surgery was performed in patients who had received no treatment beforehand. This clone was seen ten or more times. Its antigen remains unknown. In the original workflow: Clinicopathological groups differed in CDR3, with these differences serving to build a distant-metastasis classifier for papillary thyroid cancer. TCRdb reassembled clones from the PCR reads with MiXCR. TCRdb's processing, not the study's, gives the V and J calls here. The sample lists approximately 16,000 clones, about 30% occurring once. Study-wide results and limits: Benign nodules were reported to have significantly lower TCR beta diversity than malignant thyroid tumors, in blood and tumor.

This sequence joins TRBV13 and TRBJ1-5; D is ambiguous. What was sequenced was tumor tissue. The origin of this receptor is a male donor with papillary thyroid cancer or a benign thyroid nodule (not recorded which). Some clones in this sample may be carry-over from other donors' samples. CDR3 nucleotide sequence: TGTGCCAGCAGCTTAGGGGGGATGGGGCCCCAGCATTTT. Encoded protein: CASSLGGMGPQHF.